This paragraph covers one TCR beta chain sequence. The data were obtained in a study of blood T cell repertoires in COVID-19. V trimming: 6 bases; J trimming: 14 bases; junction bases outside the gene matches: 10. The V gene's germline CDR1 is SGHAT and CDR2 FQNNGV. This CDR3 region has 14 residues. Here immunoSEQ multiplex PCR was the method, and the copy in TCRdb shows in-frame clones only, minus some. In the table there are 380,000 or so clones, 80% to 90% of which are singletons. Sequencing input: peripheral blood. V gene TRBV11-2 combines with J gene TRBJ1-4, with 12 bases matching TRBD1. This TCR derives from a woman aged 60 to 75 with COVID-19, enrolled during active disease. In nucleotides, the CDR3 is TGTGCCAGCAGTTCCGGGACAGGGGGCGGCCACCTGTTTTTT. It codes for CASSSGTGGGHLFF.